This is a list of T cell receptor beta chains from one sample in a study of cytomegalovirus exposure and HLA in healthy donors. Produced via immunoSEQ multiplex PCR; TCRdb's table is partial and in-frame only. Counted here are 150,000 to 200,000 clones, roughly 80% occurring once; the ten biggest clones make up 1.5% to 2%. Sequenced input: PBMCs. These receptors all come from a woman in her forties or fifties in good health and CMV-seronegative. The CDR3 runs from the conserved cysteine through the conserved F or W. The D gene is left open where the match is weak. The size field is filled for only some rows; it gives once, few, many or a size class.

CSVGGRAHETQYF	TGCAGCGTTGGGGGCAGGGCTCACGAGACCCAGTACTTC	-	TRBJ2-5	-	TRBV29-1
CASSPGTGGSEAFF	TGTGCCAGCTCACCAGGGACAGGGGGGAGTGAAGCTTTCTTT	-	TRBJ1-1	TRBD1	TRBV18
CASSVAGGAGWTDTQYF	TGTGCCAGCAGCGTAGCGGGGGGGGCAGGGTGGACAGATACGCAGTATTTT	-	TRBJ2-3	TRBD2	TRBV9
CASSEGTRSQPQHF	TGTGCCAGCAGTGAAGGGACTCGGAGTCAGCCCCAGCATTTT	-	TRBJ1-5	-	TRBV6-1
CASSKGQGAVHGYTF	TGTGCCAGCAGTAAGGGACAGGGGGCCGTCCATGGCTACACCTTC	few	TRBJ1-2	TRBD1	TRBV6-5
CASSLSWQGVYEQYF	TGTGCCAGCAGTTTATCGTGGCAGGGGGTCTACGAGCAGTACTTC	-	TRBJ2-7	TRBD1	TRBV27
CASRESVYGYTF	TGTGCCAGCAGGGAGTCCGTTTATGGCTACACCTTC	-	TRBJ1-2	-	TRBV28
CASSIGLVGVSNQPQHF	TGTGCCAGTAGTATAGGTTTAGTAGGGGTTAGCAATCAGCCCCAGCATTTT	-	TRBJ1-5	-	TRBV19
CASSFGGGSYEQYF	TGTGCCAGCAGTTTCGGGGGGGGATCCTACGAGCAGTACTTC	-	TRBJ2-7	TRBD2	TRBV27
CASSPRDLEQYF	TGTGCCAGCTCACCGCGGGACCTCGAGCAGTACTTC	-	TRBJ2-7	-	TRBV18
CASSQDPTGGSGYTF	TGCGCCAGCAGCCAGGACCCCACAGGGGGCAGTGGCTACACCTTC	few	TRBJ1-2	TRBD1	TRBV4-3
CASRRTGGETQYF	TGTGCCAGCAGAAGAACGGGGGGGGAGACCCAGTACTTC	few	TRBJ2-5	TRBD2	TRBV5-4
CASSPGQGPYEQYF	TGTGCCAGCAGTCCCGGACAGGGCCCCTACGAGCAGTACTTC	-	TRBJ2-7	TRBD1	TRBV28
CASSAGTQVRNTEAFF	TGTGCCAGCAGTGCCGGGACACAGGTTAGGAACACTGAAGCTTTCTTT	-	TRBJ1-1	-	TRBV25-1
CASTNLRESTDTQYF	TGTGCCAGCACCAATTTGAGAGAGAGCACAGATACGCAGTATTTT	-	TRBJ2-3	-	TRBV6-1
CASSTGQGADQPQHF	TGTGCCAGCAGCACGGGACAGGGGGCCGATCAGCCCCAGCATTTT	few	TRBJ1-5	TRBD1	TRBV5-6
CASSWGGRTGELFF	TGTGCCAGCAGCTGGGGGGGGCGAACCGGGGAGCTGTTTTTT	-	TRBJ2-2	-	TRBV7-2
CASSILDTNPRGAFF	TGTGCCAGTAGTATACTCGATACAAACCCCCGCGGGGCTTTCTTT	-	TRBJ1-1	-	TRBV19
CASSLVQGFQPQHF	TGTGCCAGCAGTTTAGTACAGGGCTTTCAGCCCCAGCATTTT	-	TRBJ1-5	-	TRBV28
CASRLGEGSTDTQYF	TGTGCCAGCAGGCTAGGGGAGGGGAGCACAGATACGCAGTATTTT	-	TRBJ2-3	TRBD2	TRBV5-4
CASSEQGGNTGELFF	TGCGCCAGCAGCGAGCAGGGGGGGAACACCGGGGAGCTGTTTTTT	-	TRBJ2-2	-	TRBV5-1
CASSSRGLFEKLFF	TGTGCCAGCAGCTCCAGGGGGCTGTTTGAAAAACTGTTTTTT	-	TRBJ1-4	TRBD1	TRBV7-9
CASSYGQGSEQYF	TGTGCCAGCAGTTACGGCCAGGGGTCCGAGCAGTACTTC	-	TRBJ2-7	-	TRBV6-6
CASSSSGLASYEQYF	TGTGCCAGCAGTTCTAGTGGACTAGCGAGCTACGAGCAGTACTTC	few	TRBJ2-7	TRBD2	TRBV28
CASSFQGATEKLFF	TGTGCCAGCAGTTTCCAGGGGGCGACTGAAAAACTGTTTTTT	-	TRBJ1-4	TRBD1	TRBV27
CASSRDDSNQPQHF	TGTGCCAGCAGCAGGGATGATAGCAATCAGCCCCAGCATTTT	-	TRBJ1-5	-	TRBV6-5
CASRSTGSWGGYTF	TGTGCCAGCAGATCCACCGGGAGTTGGGGTGGCTACACCTTC	once	TRBJ1-2	-	TRBV6-4
CASSLTDDGNTIYF	TGTGCCAGCAGCTTAACAGACGATGGAAACACCATATATTTT	-	TRBJ1-3	-	TRBV7-9
CASRGQGGTGELFF	TGTGCCAGCCGGGGACAGGGGGGGACCGGGGAGCTGTTTTTT	-	TRBJ2-2	TRBD1	TRBV6-5
CASSPGTGYTGELFF	TGTGCCAGCAGCCCGGGGACAGGGTACACCGGGGAGCTGTTTTTT	-	TRBJ2-2	TRBD1	TRBV5-4
CASSLGTGQGYEQYF	TGTGCCAGCTCACTCGGGACAGGTCAGGGCTACGAGCAGTACTTC	-	TRBJ2-7	TRBD1	TRBV18
CASSNPLAGRKETQYF	TGTGCCAGCAGTAATCCTCTAGCTGGGAGGAAAGAGACCCAGTACTTC	-	TRBJ2-5	-	TRBV6-6
CASRRTGSYEQYF	TGTGCCAGCAGACGGACAGGGAGCTACGAGCAGTACTTC	once	TRBJ2-7	TRBD1	TRBV6-5
CASSYAFSTEAFF	TGTGCCAGCAGTTACGCGTTCTCTACTGAAGCTTTCTTT	few	TRBJ1-1	-	TRBV6-5
CSVGGGNTGELFF	TGCAGCGTTGGGGGAGGGAACACCGGGGAGCTGTTTTTT	-	TRBJ2-2	-	TRBV29-1
CASIPERLTEAFF	TGTGCCAGCATCCCGGAAAGACTTACTGAAGCTTTCTTT	-	TRBJ1-1	-	TRBV28
CAWSGPLLQGETQYF	TGTGCCTGGAGTGGCCCCCTCCTCCAGGGGGAGACCCAGTACTTC	-	TRBJ2-5	-	TRBV30
CASKRSTEAFF	TGTGCCTCCAAACGGAGCACTGAAGCTTTCTTT	few	TRBJ1-1	-	TRBV10-3
CATSRDGGVDYGYTF	TGTGCCACCAGCAGAGATGGGGGGGTAGACTATGGCTACACCTTC	-	TRBJ1-2	-	TRBV15
CASSLKTRGVDGYTF	TGTGCCAGCAGCTTGAAGACCCGAGGTGTAGATGGCTACACCTTC	-	TRBJ1-2	-	TRBV5-4
CASSLSAGNNQPQHF	TGTGCCAGCAGTTTATCGGCAGGGAACAATCAGCCCCAGCATTTT	-	TRBJ1-5	-	TRBV28